This T cell receptor beta chain is drawn from a study of T cells in Graves' hyperthyroidism and ophthalmopathy. Across the whole study: Prior to any treatment, at the point of initial diagnosis, peripheral blood was collected. Notes on the study in general: A 13 V-J signature model discriminated ophthalmopathy versus stable hyperthyroidism. In the blood, most expanded thyroid clonotypes above 0.001 appeared as well.

RNA transcripts served as the template for amplifying TCR beta CDR3 regions. During a first-round RT-PCR of the TCR CDR3, the HTBI primer set was used. From the multiplex PCR reads, TCRdb called clonotypes with MiXCR, one entry per CDR3 protein. The profile shows approximately 400,000 distinct CDR3 sequences, around 14% of them singletons. With regard to this clonotype: Its target is not known.

Uncontrolled infection, other autoimmune disease, pregnancy or lactation barred patients from enrollment. The source material was blood. This receptor was identified in a woman in her sixties with Graves' hyperthyroidism.

DNA of the CDR3: TGCAGCGTTGACCCCGGCGGGGGGGGCCCTCACCACTACAATGAGCAGTTCTTC. It is translated as CSVDPGGGGPHHYNEQFF. The V gene is TRBV29-1, the J gene TRBJ2-1; 9 positions match TRBD2. The V and J ends lost 3 bases and 3 bases, in that order; junction bases with no gene match: 15. Per germline, CDR1 SQVTM and CDR2 ANQGSEA. The CDR3 consists of 18 residues.